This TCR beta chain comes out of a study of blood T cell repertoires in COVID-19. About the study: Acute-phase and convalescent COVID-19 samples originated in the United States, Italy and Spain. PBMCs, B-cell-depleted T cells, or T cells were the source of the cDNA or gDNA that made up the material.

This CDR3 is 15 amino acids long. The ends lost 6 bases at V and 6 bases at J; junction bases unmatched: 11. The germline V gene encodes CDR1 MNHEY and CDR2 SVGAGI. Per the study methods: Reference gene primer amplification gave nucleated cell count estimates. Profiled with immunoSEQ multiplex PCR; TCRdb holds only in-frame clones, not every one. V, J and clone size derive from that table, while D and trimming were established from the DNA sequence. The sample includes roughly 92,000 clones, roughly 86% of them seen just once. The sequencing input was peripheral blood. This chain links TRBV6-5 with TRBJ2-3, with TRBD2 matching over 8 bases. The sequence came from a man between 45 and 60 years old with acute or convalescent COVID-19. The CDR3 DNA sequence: TGTGCCAGCAGGGGGAGGCTAGCGGGCATGGATACGCAGTATTTT. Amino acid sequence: CASRGRLAGMDTQYF.